Listed here are 26 T cell receptor beta chains from one sample, sequenced in a study of T cell changes during pregnancy in multiple sclerosis. Clones were sequenced by immunoSEQ multiplex PCR, and TCRdb holds only the in-frame ones, with some missing. Of fewer than 20,000 clones listed, roughly 86% are singletons. The sample here was CD8+ T cells from peripheral blood mononuclear cells, taken after pregnancy. Receptors originate from a female donor in good health, enrolled as a control in a pregnancy study.

This clone was observed once. This chain's CDR3 is CASSHPTSYYEQYF. The DNA of the CDR3 is TGTGCCAGCAGCCACCCTACTAGCTACTACGAGCAGTACTTC. The gene calls are TRBV5-8 and TRBJ2-7; D is perhaps TRBD2 (6 bases). In germline, CDR1 is SGHTS, CDR2 YDEGEE. CDR3 length: 14 residues. With 4 bases removed from V and 3 bases from J, the gap between germline ends came to 14 bases. Combining the CDR3 with reference TRBV5-8 and TRBJ2-7 gives the whole variable domain EAGVTQSPTHLIKTRGQQATLRCSPISGHTSVYWYQQALGLGLQFLLWYDEGEERNRGNFPPRFSGRQFPNYSSELNVNALELEDSALYLCASSHPTSYYEQYFGPGTRLTVT.

This clone has only one observation. The rearrangement joins TRBV11-2 to TRBJ1-4, with D unclear. This CDR3 has 16 amino acids. Trimming stripped 3 bases from V and 0 bases from J, with 11 bases between. CDR1 is SGHAT and CDR2 is FQNNGV in the germline V gene. CDR3 in amino acids: CASSLGSFATNEKLFF. DNA of the CDR3: TGTGCCAGCAGCTTGGGCAGCTTTGCAACTAATGAAAAACTGTTTTTT.

The chain couples TRBV6-6 to TRBJ1-6; tentatively, D is TRBD1 (5 bases). In germline, CDR1 is MNHNY, CDR2 SVGAGI (reference sequence). V was shortened by 0 bases and J by 7 bases, with 10 bases between the two germline ends. CDR3 length: 15 residues. The CDR3 sequence is CASSYSPGDNSPLHF. The CDR3 nucleotides read TGTGCCAGCAGTTACTCCCCGGGGGACAATTCACCCCTCCACTTT.

The V gene is TRBV5-6, the J gene TRBJ2-7, with D perhaps TRBD1 (5 bases). This CDR3 spans 13 amino acids. CDR1 and CDR2 from the germline V gene are SGHDT and YYEEEE. V was trimmed by 0 bases and J by 5 bases, leaving 9 bases between them. CDR3 region: CASSLEQENEQYF. The CDR3 DNA follows: TGTGCCAGCAGCTTGGAACAGGAAAACGAGCAGTACTTC.

This clone is medium-sized. The J gene is TRBJ1-6, the V gene TRBV6-1; 10 bases map to TRBD1. The CDR3 sequence is 15 residues long. J was trimmed by 7 bases and V by 3 bases; bases with no gene match: 3. Germline V gene sequence: CDR1 MNHNS, CDR2 SASEGT. CDR3 loop: CASSESTGGNSPLHF. CDR3 DNA sequence: TGTGCCAGCAGTGAGTCGACAGGGGGCAATTCACCCCTCCACTTT.

This clone has more than one count but fewer than ten. This chain joins TRBV4-2 and TRBJ1-2, with 9 positions matching TRBD1. J lost 5 bases, V lost 3 bases, and 7 bases had no gene match. Germline assignment: CDR1 LGHNA and CDR2 YNFKEQ. The CDR3 contains 15 residues. Here the CDR3 reads CASSQGWTGEYGYTF. CDR3 in DNA: TGTGCCAGCAGCCAGGGCTGGACAGGGGAGTATGGCTACACCTTC.

The V and J genes are TRBV4-2 and TRBJ2-2; possibly TRBD1 for D (6 bases). In germline, CDR1 is LGHNA, CDR2 YNFKEQ. This CDR3 contains 14 residues. With 3 bases removed from V and 7 bases from J, the gap between germline ends came to 12 bases. For the CDR3, the DNA is TGTGCCAGCAGCCAGGGGGCGGAGGTCGGGGAGCTGTTTTTT. Residues: CASSQGAEVGELFF.

The chain links TRBV6-4 to TRBJ2-2, with a possible D match to TRBD1 (6 bases). There are 15 residues in the CDR3. Germline V gene lookup returns CDR1 MRHNA and CDR2 SNTAGT. Trimming took 3 bases from V and 6 from J, leaving 14 bases between them. The CDR3 protein is CASSELAGAAGELFF. In DNA form, the CDR3 reads TGTGCCAGCAGTGAATTAGCAGGGGCAGCCGGGGAGCTGTTTTTT.

This sequence joins TRBV4-1 and TRBJ1-2; perhaps TRBD1 as D (5 bases). V dropped 1 base and J dropped 8 bases, with 17 bases sitting between them. Looked up from germline, CDR1 is MGHRA and CDR2 is YSYEKL. The CDR3 spans 15 residues. In DNA, the CDR3 is TGCGCCAGCAGCCAAGTTAGGGGCCGGGGGAACGGCTACACCTTC. It is translated as CASSQVRGRGNGYTF.

The chain is built from TRBV5-4 and TRBJ2-4, with D maybe TRBD2 (5 bases). Germline CDR1 is SGHNT and CDR2 is YYREEE (reference sequence). This CDR3 contains 15 residues. V was pared by 4 bases and J by 0 bases, with 11 bases between. The CDR3 sequence is CASSEAEVAKNIQYF. CDR3 in DNA: TGTGCCAGCAGCGAAGCGGAAGTAGCCAAAAACATTCAGTACTTC.

The chain's CDR3 is CSVAGTSGADTQYF. Here the CDR3 DNA reads TGCAGCGTGGCCGGGACTAGCGGGGCAGATACGCAGTATTTT. This chain connects TRBV29-1 to TRBJ2-3; 13 bases fit TRBD2. Losses at the gene ends were 6 bases for V and 4 bases for J; bases not matched to a gene: 4. CDR1 SQVTM and CDR2 ANQGSEA come from the germline V gene. This CDR3 is 14 amino acids long.

The chain is built from TRBV6-4 and TRBJ2-2; 9 bases fit TRBD2. CDR1 MRHNA and CDR2 SNTAGT come from the germline V gene. V lost 2 bases to trimming and J lost 3 bases; unmatched junction nucleotides: 4. CDR3 length equals 16 residues. The CDR3 protein is CASSDTRLADTGELFF. CDR3 sequence (DNA): TGTGCCAGCAGTGACACGCGACTAGCGGACACCGGGGAGCTGTTTTTT.

This chain uses TRBV19 with TRBJ2-1, with D possibly TRBD1 on 6 matching bases. V dropped 1 base and J dropped 5 bases, with 9 bases sitting between them. The CDR3 spans 14 residues. Germline loops: CDR1 LNHDA, CDR2 SQIVND (reference sequence). CDR3 coding DNA: TGTGCCAGTAGTATAGGTAGGGGGAACAATGAGCAGTTCTTC. It translates to CASSIGRGNNEQFF.

This chain connects TRBV6-1 to TRBJ2-7, with D unclear. Trimming stripped 3 bases from V and 0 bases from J, with 15 bases between. From germline, CDR1 is MNHNS and CDR2 SASEGT. The length of the CDR3 is 16 residues. As DNA, the CDR3 is TGTGCCAGCAGTGAGAGCCCTCCTAGATACTCCTACGAGCAGTACTTC. Its protein product is CASSESPPRYSYEQYF.

The chain employs TRBV6-5 and TRBJ2-1; 11 nucleotides match TRBD2. The CDR3 runs 15 residues. Losses at the gene ends were 6 bases for V and 7 bases for J; bases not matched to a gene: 8. Per the germline V gene, CDR1 is MNHEY and CDR2 is SVGAGI. This CDR3 is CASSPLAGGGNEQFF. DNA for the CDR3: TGTGCCAGCAGCCCTCTAGCGGGAGGTGGAAATGAGCAGTTCTTC.

The chain joins TRBV5-6 to TRBJ2-7; D gene uncertain. The CDR3 contains 15 residues. The germline V gene encodes CDR1 SGHDT and CDR2 YYEEEE. V dropped 3 bases and J dropped 5 bases, with 18 bases sitting between them. The CDR3 DNA reads as TGTGCCAGCAGCTCGCGGCATCGCCCTGACCACGAGCAGTACTTC. It encodes CASSSRHRPDHEQYF.

The V and J genes are TRBV2 and TRBJ2-5; D is unclear. The last part of the DNA fits TRBJ2-7 better; the J call may be wrong. The CDR3 consists of 11 residues. In germline, CDR1 is SNHLY, CDR2 FYNNEI. CDR3 amino acids: CASSLSYEQYF. The CDR3 nucleotides read TGTGCCAGCAGCTTATCTTACGAGCAGTACTTC.

The rearrangement uses TRBV11-2 and TRBJ2-3, with 7 bases lining up with TRBD2. The CDR3 consists of 14 residues. Germline V gene sequence: CDR1 SGHAT, CDR2 FQNNGV. Trimming at V came to 3 bases and at J to 1 base, leaving 1 base not matched to a gene. CDR3 nucleotide sequence: TGTGCCAGCAGCTTGGGGGGGGGCACAGATACGCAGTATTTT. This encodes CASSLGGGTDTQYF.

The chain joins TRBV30 to TRBJ2-3; no firm D call. The length of the CDR3 is 15 residues. Germline CDR1 GTSNPN, CDR2 SVGIG (reference sequence). The germline V and J ends were trimmed by 5 bases and 5 bases, with 20 bases remaining between them. As DNA, the CDR3 is TGTGCCTGGGCGGATATGGCTAAGAGTATAGATACGCAGTATTTT. It encodes CAWADMAKSIDTQYF. The whole variable domain, filled in from reference TRBV30 and TRBJ2-3, reads SQTIHQWPATLVQPVGSPLSLECTVEGTSNPNLYWYRQAAGRGLQLLFYSVGIGQISSEVPQNLSASRPQDRQFILSSKKLLLSDSGFYLCAWADMAKSIDTQYFGPGTRLTVL.

V and J are TRBV10-2 and TRBJ2-1, with D possibly matching TRBD2 (7 bases). V lost 9 bases, J lost 6 bases, and 21 bases lay in between. Per germline, CDR1 WSHSY and CDR2 SAAADI. This CDR3 is 15 amino acids long. The CDR3 nucleotides are TGCGCCAGACCCCATAGGGGGGGGGCCATCAATGAGCAGTTCTTC. It translates to CARPHRGGAINEQFF.

The V gene is TRBV10-3, the J gene TRBJ2-3; 10 bases align to TRBD2. CDR3 size: 14 residues. With 5 bases clipped from V and 4 bases from J, the junction kept 3 bases outside the gene matches. Germline assignment: CDR1 ENHRY and CDR2 SYGVKD. DNA of the CDR3: TGTGCCATCAGTCCGGGACTAGCGTCAGATACGCAGTATTTT. This encodes CAISPGLASDTQYF.

This chain connects TRBV5-1 to TRBJ2-3; D may be TRBD2 (7 bases). The V gene lost 4 bases and the J gene lost 3 bases, with 18 bases spanning the gap. The CDR3 consists of 16 residues. In germline, CDR1 is SGHRS, CDR2 YFSETQ. CDR3 DNA sequence: TGCGCCAGCAGCCAATTAGGGGGGGCCGGGACAGATACGCAGTATTTT. This gives the protein CASSQLGGAGTDTQYF. The variable domain in full, completed from reference TRBV5-1 and TRBJ2-3, reads KAGVTQTPRYLIKTRGQQVTLSCSPISGHRSVSWYQQTPGQGLQFLFEYFSETQRNKGNFPGRFSGRQFSNSRSEMNVSTLELGDSALYLCASSQLGGAGTDTQYFGPGTRLTVL.

Only one count was recorded for this clone. The V call is TRBV19, the J call TRBJ2-2; D is unresolved. The CDR3 runs 14 residues. Germline loops: CDR1 LNHDA, CDR2 SQIVND (reference sequence). V was cut by 1 base and J by 1 base, with 4 bases left in between. The CDR3 here is CASSIVGNTGELFF. CDR3 nucleotides: TGTGCCAGTAGTATAGTCGGGAACACCGGGGAGCTGTTTTTT.

This clone was counted between two and nine times. This chain connects TRBV18 to TRBJ1-2; D call uncertain. CDR3 length: 13 amino acids. Trimming pared 2 bases from V and 7 bases from J, leaving 11 bases between. Per the germline V gene, CDR1 is KGHSH and CDR2 is LQKENI. The DNA of the CDR3 is TGTGCCAGCTCACCAGAGGTGCATTCTGGCTACACCTTC. It codes for CASSPEVHSGYTF.

The gene calls are TRBV7-9 and TRBJ2-2, with a weak D call TRBD1 (6 bases). The CDR3 covers 16 residues. Germline loops: CDR1 SEHNR, CDR2 FQNEAQ (reference sequence). The V end was cut by 3 bases, the J end by 4 bases, with 15 bases between. The CDR3 spells CASSFLWDKVTGELFF. CDR3 DNA: TGTGCCAGCAGCTTCCTCTGGGACAAAGTCACCGGGGAGCTGTTTTTT.

The chain couples TRBV6-5 to TRBJ2-7; 8 positions agree with TRBD2. J gave up 6 bases and V 2 bases, and 6 bases lay outside the gene matches. Per the germline V gene, CDR1 is MNHEY and CDR2 is SVGAGI. The CDR3 covers 14 residues. CDR3 sequence reads: CASSYGTREFEQYF. The CDR3 bases are TGTGCCAGCAGTTACGGGACTAGGGAGTTCGAGCAGTACTTC.